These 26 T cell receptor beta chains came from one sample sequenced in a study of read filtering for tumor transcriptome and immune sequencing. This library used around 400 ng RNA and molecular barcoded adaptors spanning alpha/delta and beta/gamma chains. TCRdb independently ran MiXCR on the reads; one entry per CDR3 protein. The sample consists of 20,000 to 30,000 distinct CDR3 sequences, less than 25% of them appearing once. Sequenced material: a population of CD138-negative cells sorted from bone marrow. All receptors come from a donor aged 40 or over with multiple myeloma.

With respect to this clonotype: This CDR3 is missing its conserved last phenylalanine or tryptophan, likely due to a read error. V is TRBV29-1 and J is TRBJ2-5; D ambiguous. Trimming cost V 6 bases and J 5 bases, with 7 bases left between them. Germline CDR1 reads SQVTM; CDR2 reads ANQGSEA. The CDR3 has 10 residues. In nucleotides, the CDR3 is TGCAGCGTCAGTCGCGAGACCCAGTACTCC. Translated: CSVSRETQYS.

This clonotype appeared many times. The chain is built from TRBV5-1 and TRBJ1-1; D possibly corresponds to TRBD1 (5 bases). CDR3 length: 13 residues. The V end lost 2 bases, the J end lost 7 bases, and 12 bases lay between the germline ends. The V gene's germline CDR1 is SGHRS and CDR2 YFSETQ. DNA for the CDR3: TGCGCCAGCAGCTTTGGGACGGGAGTTGAAGCTTTCTTT. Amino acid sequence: CASSFGTGVEAFF. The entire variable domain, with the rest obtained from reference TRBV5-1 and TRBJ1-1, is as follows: KAGVTQTPRYLIKTRGQQVTLSCSPISGHRSVSWYQQTPGQGLQFLFEYFSETQRNKGNFPGRFSGRQFSNSRSEMNVSTLELGDSALYLCASSFGTGVEAFFGQGTRLTVV.

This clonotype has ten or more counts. Written as DNA, the CDR3 is TGTGCCAGCAGTTACTCTTCCGGAACAGGCTATGGCTACACCTTC. Encoded protein: CASSYSSGTGYGYTF. The chain is built from TRBV6-6 and TRBJ1-2; tentatively, D is TRBD1 (5 bases). Germline lookup yields CDR1 MNHNY and CDR2 SVGAGI (reference sequence). V was trimmed by 0 bases and J by 4 bases, leaving 12 bases between them. This CDR3 has 15 residues.

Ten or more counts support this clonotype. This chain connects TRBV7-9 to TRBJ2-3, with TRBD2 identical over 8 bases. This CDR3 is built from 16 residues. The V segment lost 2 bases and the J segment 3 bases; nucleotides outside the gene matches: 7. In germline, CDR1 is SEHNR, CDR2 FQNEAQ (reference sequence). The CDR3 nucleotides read TGTGCCAGCAGCTTAATCGTTAGCGGGGTGACAGATACGCAGTATTTT. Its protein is CASSLIVSGVTDTQYF.

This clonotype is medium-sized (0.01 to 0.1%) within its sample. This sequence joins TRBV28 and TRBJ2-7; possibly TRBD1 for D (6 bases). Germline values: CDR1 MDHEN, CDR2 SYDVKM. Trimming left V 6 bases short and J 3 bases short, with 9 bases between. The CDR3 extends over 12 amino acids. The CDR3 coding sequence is TGTGCCAGCAGCTCCAGGGGCTACGAGCAGTACTTC. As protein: CASSSRGYEQYF.

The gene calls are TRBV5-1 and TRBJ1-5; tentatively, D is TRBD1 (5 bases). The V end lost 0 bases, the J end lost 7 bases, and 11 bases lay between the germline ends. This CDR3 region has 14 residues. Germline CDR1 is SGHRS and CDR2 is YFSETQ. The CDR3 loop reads CASSLGGDGQPQHF. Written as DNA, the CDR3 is TGCGCCAGCAGCTTGGGGGGGGACGGGCAGCCCCAGCATTTT.

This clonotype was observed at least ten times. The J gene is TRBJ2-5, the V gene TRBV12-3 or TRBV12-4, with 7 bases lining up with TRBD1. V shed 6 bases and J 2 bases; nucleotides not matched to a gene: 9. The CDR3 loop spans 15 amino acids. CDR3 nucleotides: TGTGCCAGCAGATCGACAGGGAACCCTCAAGAGACCCAGTACTTC. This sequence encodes CASRSTGNPQETQYF.

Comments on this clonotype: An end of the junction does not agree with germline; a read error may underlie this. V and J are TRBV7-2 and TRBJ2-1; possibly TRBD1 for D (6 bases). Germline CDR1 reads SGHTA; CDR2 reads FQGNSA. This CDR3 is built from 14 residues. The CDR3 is CASSLEAQGNAQFF. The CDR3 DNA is TGTGCTAGCAGCTTAGAGGCTCAGGGGAATGCGCAGTTCTTC.

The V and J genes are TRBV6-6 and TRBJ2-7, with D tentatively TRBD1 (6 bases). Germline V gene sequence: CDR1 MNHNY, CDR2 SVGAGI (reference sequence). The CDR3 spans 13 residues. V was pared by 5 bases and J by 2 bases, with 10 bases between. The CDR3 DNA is TGTGCCAGCAGTCCAGGACAGACCTACGAGCAGTACTTC. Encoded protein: CASSPGQTYEQYF.

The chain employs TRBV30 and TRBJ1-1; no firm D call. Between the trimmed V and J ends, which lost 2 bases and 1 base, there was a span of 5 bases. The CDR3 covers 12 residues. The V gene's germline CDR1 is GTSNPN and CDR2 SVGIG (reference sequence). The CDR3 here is CAWSLENTEAFF. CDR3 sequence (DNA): TGTGCCTGGAGTTTGGAGAACACTGAAGCTTTCTTT. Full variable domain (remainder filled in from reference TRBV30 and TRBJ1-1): SQTIHQWPATLVQPVGSPLSLECTVEGTSNPNLYWYRQAAGRGLQLLFYSVGIGQISSEVPQNLSASRPQDRQFILSSKKLLLSDSGFYLCAWSLENTEAFFGQGTRLTVV.

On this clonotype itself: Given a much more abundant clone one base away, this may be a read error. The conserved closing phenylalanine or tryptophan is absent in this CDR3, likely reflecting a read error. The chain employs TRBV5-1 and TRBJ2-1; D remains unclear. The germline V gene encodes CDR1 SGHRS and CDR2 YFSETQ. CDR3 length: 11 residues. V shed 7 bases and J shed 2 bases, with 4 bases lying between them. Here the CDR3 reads CASATYNEQFL. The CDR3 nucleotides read TGCGCCAGCGCAACCTACAATGAGCAGTTCCTC.

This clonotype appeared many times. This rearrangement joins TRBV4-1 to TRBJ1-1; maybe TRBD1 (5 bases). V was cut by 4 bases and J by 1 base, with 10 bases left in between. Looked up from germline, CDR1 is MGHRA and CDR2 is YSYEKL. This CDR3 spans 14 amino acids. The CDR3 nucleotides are TGCGCCAGCAGCCCGGGACGTCGGAACACTGAAGCTTTCTTT. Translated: CASSPGRRNTEAFF.

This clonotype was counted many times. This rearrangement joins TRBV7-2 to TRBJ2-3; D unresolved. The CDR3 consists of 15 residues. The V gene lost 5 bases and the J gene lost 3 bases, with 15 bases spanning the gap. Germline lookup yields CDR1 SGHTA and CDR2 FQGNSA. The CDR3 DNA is TGTGCCAGCAGCCGCGAGGTCAGTGGGACAGATACGCAGTATTTT. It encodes CASSREVSGTDTQYF.

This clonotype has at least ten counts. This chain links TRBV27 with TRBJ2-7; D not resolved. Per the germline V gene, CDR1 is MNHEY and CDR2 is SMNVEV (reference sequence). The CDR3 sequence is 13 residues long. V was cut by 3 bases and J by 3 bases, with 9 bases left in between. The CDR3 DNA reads TGTGCCAGCAGTTTCAAAGTAAACTACGAGCAGTACTTC. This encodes CASSFKVNYEQYF.

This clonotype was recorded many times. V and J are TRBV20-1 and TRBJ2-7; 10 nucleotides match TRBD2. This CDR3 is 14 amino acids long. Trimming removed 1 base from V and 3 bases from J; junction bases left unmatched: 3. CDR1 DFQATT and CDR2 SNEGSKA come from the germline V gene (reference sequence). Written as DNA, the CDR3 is TGCAGTGCTAGAGGACTAGCGGGTAACTACGAGCAGTACTTC. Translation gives CSARGLAGNYEQYF.

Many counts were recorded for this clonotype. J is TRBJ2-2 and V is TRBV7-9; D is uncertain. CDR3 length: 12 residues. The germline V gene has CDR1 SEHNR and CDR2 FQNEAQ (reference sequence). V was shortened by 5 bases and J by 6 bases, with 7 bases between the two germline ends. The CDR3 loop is CASSPSAGELFF. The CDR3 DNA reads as TGTGCCAGCAGCCCCTCGGCCGGGGAGCTGTTTTTT.

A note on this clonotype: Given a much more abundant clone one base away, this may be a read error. DNA of the CDR3: TGTGCCAACAGTGCTGGGACAGGGGGCGATGAGACCCAGTACTTC. It yields the protein CANSAGTGGDETQYF. This chain connects TRBV6-4 to TRBJ2-5, with 12 bases matching TRBD1. The CDR3 totals 15 residues. In germline, CDR1 is MRHNA, CDR2 SNTAGT.

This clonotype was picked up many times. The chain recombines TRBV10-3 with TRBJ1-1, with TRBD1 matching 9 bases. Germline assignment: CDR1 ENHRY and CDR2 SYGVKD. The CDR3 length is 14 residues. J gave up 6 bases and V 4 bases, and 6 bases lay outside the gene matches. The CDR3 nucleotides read TGTGCCATCAGTGTGAGGGACAGGGAGGCTGAAGCTTTCTTT. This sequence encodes CAISVRDREAEAFF.

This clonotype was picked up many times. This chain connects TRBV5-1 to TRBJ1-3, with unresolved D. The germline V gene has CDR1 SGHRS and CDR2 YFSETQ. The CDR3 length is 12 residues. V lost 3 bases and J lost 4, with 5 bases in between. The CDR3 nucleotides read TGCGCCAGCAGCTCGGACGGAAACACCATATATTTT. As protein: CASSSDGNTIYF.

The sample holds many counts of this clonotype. The CDR3 region is CSVQWAGSYEQYF. The CDR3, as DNA: TGCAGTGTCCAATGGGCAGGTTCCTACGAGCAGTACTTC. The chain employs TRBV20-1 and TRBJ2-7, with D uncertain. Germline V lookup: CDR1 DFQATT, CDR2 SNEGSKA (reference sequence). Trimming cost V 7 bases and J 1 base, with 14 bases left between them. The CDR3 covers 13 residues.

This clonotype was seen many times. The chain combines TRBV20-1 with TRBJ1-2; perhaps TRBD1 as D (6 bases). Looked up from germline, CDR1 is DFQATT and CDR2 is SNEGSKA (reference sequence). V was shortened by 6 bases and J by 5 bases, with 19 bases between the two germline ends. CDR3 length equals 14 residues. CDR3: CSALVPQGLYGYTF. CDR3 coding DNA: TGCAGTGCCCTCGTACCCCAGGGGCTGTATGGCTACACCTTC.

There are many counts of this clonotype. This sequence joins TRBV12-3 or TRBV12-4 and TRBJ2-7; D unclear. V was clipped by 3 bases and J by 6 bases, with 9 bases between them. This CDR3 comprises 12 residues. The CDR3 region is CASSLSVGEQYF. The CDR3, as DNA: TGTGCCAGCAGTTTGTCAGTTGGCGAGCAGTACTTC.

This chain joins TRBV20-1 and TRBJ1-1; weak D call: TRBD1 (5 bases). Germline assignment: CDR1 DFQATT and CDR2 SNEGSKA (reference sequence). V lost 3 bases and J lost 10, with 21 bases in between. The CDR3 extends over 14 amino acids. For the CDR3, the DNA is TGCAGTGCTAGTGTGCAGGGCTTCGCCAATGGAGCTTTCTTT. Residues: CSASVQGFANGAFF.

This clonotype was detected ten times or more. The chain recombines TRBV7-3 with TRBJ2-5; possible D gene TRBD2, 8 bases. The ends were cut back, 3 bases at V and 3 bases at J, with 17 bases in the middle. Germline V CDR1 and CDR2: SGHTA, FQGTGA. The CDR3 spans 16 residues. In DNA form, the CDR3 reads TGTGCCAGCAGCTTCGGGAGGGGCCAGGGGGAAGAGACCCAGTACTTC. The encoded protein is CASSFGRGQGEETQYF.

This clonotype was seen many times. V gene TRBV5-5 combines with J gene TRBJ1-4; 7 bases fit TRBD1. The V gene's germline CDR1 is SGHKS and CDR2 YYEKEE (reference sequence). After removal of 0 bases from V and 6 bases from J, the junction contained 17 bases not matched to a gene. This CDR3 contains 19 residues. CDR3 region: CASSLGYLGQLNMDEKLFF. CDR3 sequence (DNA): TGTGCCAGCAGCTTGGGGTATTTGGGACAGCTAAACATGGATGAAAAACTGTTTTTT.

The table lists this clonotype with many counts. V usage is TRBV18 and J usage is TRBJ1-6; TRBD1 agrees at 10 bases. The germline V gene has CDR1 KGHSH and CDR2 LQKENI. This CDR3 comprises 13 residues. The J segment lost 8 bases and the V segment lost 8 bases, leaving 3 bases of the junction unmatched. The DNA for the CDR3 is TGTGCCAGCCGACAGGGGGCGGATTCACCCCTCCACTTT. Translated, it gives CASRQGADSPLHF.